The clone carrying this TCR beta chain appeared a single time. Primers: 60 Vbeta forward and 13 Jbeta reverse. Assay: immunoSEQ multiplex PCR; the TCRdb copy retains only in-frame clones and omits some. The top ten hold approximately 1.4% of the sample, which has roughly 190,000 clones, approximately 79% seen once. V shed 5 bases and J shed 4 bases, with 13 bases lying between them. The CDR3 spans 14 residues. CDR1 and CDR2 (germline): LNHDA, SQIVND (reference sequence). The data are from a study of cytomegalovirus exposure and HLA in healthy donors. This receptor was identified in a girl aged 10 to 17 in good health and CMV-seropositive. Sequences were obtained from PBMCs. The chain couples TRBV19 to TRBJ2-3, with D maybe TRBD1 (6 bases). The CDR3 is CASSSHRDADTQYF. The CDR3 coding sequence is TGTGCCAGTAGTTCCCACAGGGATGCAGATACGCAGTATTTT.